The 20 T cell receptor beta chains in this list originate from one sample, sequenced in a study of TIL therapy for anti-PD-1-resistant metastatic lung cancer. The time point denotes: pre-treatment sample, taken before nivolumab and TIL therapy. Pleural nodules or supraclavicular lymph nodes made up most of the excised metastases sampled. Sequencing used immunoSEQ v3. TCRdb keeps only in-frame clones here, not all; method: immunoSEQ multiplex PCR. This sample yields 95,000 or so clones, of which about three fifths are seen a single time; around 9.9% belongs to the top ten. This specimen was tumor tissue, taken at baseline. All receptors come from a person between 25 and 79 years old with non-small cell lung cancer.

This chain uses TRBV13 with TRBJ1-5, with D hard to call. The germline V gene encodes CDR1 PRHDT and CDR2 FYEKMQ (reference sequence). This CDR3 contains 14 residues. Trimming shortened V by 0 bases and J by 4 bases, and 7 bases separated the two germline ends. CDR3 bases: TGTGCCAGCAGCTTAGGCGGCAAAAATCAGCCCCAGCATTTT. Translated: CASSLGGKNQPQHF.

This clone has more than one count but fewer than ten. The genes are TRBV30 and TRBJ2-1, with D hard to call. Germline CDR1 reads GTSNPN; CDR2 reads SVGIG (reference sequence). Trimming cost V 5 bases and J 2 bases, with 4 bases left between them. There are 11 residues in the CDR3. The CDR3 bases are TGTGCCTGGGAGGCCTACAATGAGCAGTTCTTC. Translating gives CAWEAYNEQFF. Combining the CDR3 with reference TRBV30 and TRBJ2-1 gives the whole variable domain SQTIHQWPATLVQPVGSPLSLECTVEGTSNPNLYWYRQAAGRGLQLLFYSVGIGQISSEVPQNLSASRPQDRQFILSSKKLLLSDSGFYLCAWEAYNEQFFGPGTRLTVL.

This clone was counted between two and nine times. This rearrangement joins TRBV4-1 to TRBJ1-2, with 10 bases aligning to TRBD1. This CDR3 has 15 amino acids. The germline V gene has CDR1 MGHRA and CDR2 YSYEKL. V dropped 4 bases and J dropped 8; count of bases not matched to a gene: 10. CDR3 loop: CASSLKPGTGDGYTF. The DNA for the CDR3 is TGCGCCAGCAGCCTAAAGCCCGGGACAGGGGACGGCTACACCTTC.

V and J are TRBV18 and TRBJ2-7, with 9 nucleotides matching TRBD1. With 2 bases clipped from V and 2 bases from J, the junction kept 4 bases outside the gene matches. This CDR3 region has 15 residues. Germline-derived CDR1 and CDR2 are KGHSH and LQKENI. The CDR3 sequence: CASSPTGTGTYEQYF. The CDR3 nucleotides read TGTGCCAGCTCACCAACCGGGACAGGGACCTACGAGCAGTACTTC. Full variable domain (remainder filled in from reference TRBV18 and TRBJ2-7): NAGVMQNPRHLVRRRGQEARLRCSPMKGHSHVYWYRQLPEEGLKFMVYLQKENIIDESGMPKERFSAEFPKEGPSILRIQQVVRGDSAAYFCASSPTGTGTYEQYFGPGTRLTVT.

The rearrangement joins TRBV11-3 to TRBJ2-3; 9 bases are shared with TRBD2. Germline CDR1 and CDR2: SGHNT and YENEEA. The CDR3 is 17 residues long. After removal of 1 base from V and 4 bases from J, the junction contained 9 bases not matched to a gene. The CDR3 DNA sequence: TGTGCCAGCAGCTTAGGGTCTAGCGGGGAGGGGTCAGATACGCAGTATTTT. Protein: CASSLGSSGEGSDTQYF. The full variable domain, completed using reference TRBV11-3 and TRBJ2-3, is EAGVVQSPRYKIIEKKQPVAFWCNPISGHNTLYWYLQNLGQGPELLIRYENEEAVDDSQLPKDRFSAERLKGVDSTLKIQPAELGDSAVYLCASSLGSSGEGSDTQYFGPGTRLTVL.

Many counts were recorded for this clone. The chain carries TRBV2 and TRBJ2-1; weak D call: TRBD2 (6 bases). Germline V gives CDR1 SNHLY, CDR2 FYNNEI. The CDR3 is 14 residues long. The ends were cut back, 5 bases at V and 8 bases at J, with 16 bases in the middle. The CDR3 DNA follows: TGTGCCAGCAGTCGGGACTCCCCGGGAGATGAGCAGTTCTTC. It codes for CASSRDSPGDEQFF.

This clone appeared a few times. V and J are TRBV5-4 and TRBJ2-5, with a weak D call TRBD2 (6 bases). The germline V gene encodes CDR1 SGHNT and CDR2 YYREEE (reference sequence). The CDR3 runs to 15 residues. The V gene lost 0 bases and the J gene lost 5 bases, with 14 bases spanning the gap. CDR3 amino acids: CASSLAKGLAETQYF. Here the CDR3 DNA reads TGTGCCAGCAGCTTGGCCAAGGGACTTGCGGAGACCCAGTACTTC.

V is TRBV21-1 and J is TRBJ2-3; TRBD1, the table's D call, lacks a check against the DNA. TRBV21-1 is annotated as a pseudogene. The CDR3 length is 15 residues. The CDR3 sequence: CASSKKDSHTDTQYF. The CDR3 DNA reads as TGTGCCAGCAGCAAAAAAGACAGTCACACAGATACGCAGTATTTT.

The chain is built from TRBV28 and TRBJ2-7, with 10 bases aligning to TRBD2. V lost 6 bases and J lost 9; bases outside the gene matches: 20. The CDR3 totals 17 residues. Germline V CDR1 and CDR2: MDHEN, SYDVKM. CDR3 sequence: CASRQPLSKSSGSVQYF. For the CDR3, the DNA is TGTGCCAGCAGGCAGCCTCTCAGTAAGTCTAGCGGGAGTGTGCAGTACTTC.

The chain links TRBV7-8 to TRBJ2-7; weak D call: TRBD1 (5 bases). This CDR3 region has 12 residues. V was pared by 3 bases and J by 4 bases, with 7 bases between. CDR1 SGHVS and CDR2 FQNEAQ come from the germline V gene. For the CDR3, the DNA is TGTGCCAGCAGCTTGACAGCTTACGAGCAGTACTTC. It translates to CASSLTAYEQYF.

This clone has only a few counts. The genes are TRBV20-1 and TRBJ2-7, with D unclear. The length of the CDR3 is 11 residues. The germline V and J ends were trimmed by 1 base and 6 bases, with 7 bases remaining between them. Per the germline V gene, CDR1 is DFQATT and CDR2 is SNEGSKA (reference sequence). Here the CDR3 DNA reads TGCAGTGCTAGAGCCGGCCTCGAGCAGTACTTC. It translates to CSARAGLEQYF.

This clone appeared a single time. The chain employs TRBV19 and TRBJ2-1; perhaps D is TRBD1 or TRBD2 (5 bases each). The V gene's germline CDR1 is LNHDA and CDR2 SQIVND (reference sequence). V lost 6 bases and J lost 2, with 14 bases in between. The CDR3 is made up of 15 amino acids. The CDR3 nucleotides read TGTGCCAGTAGCCTGGGACCTAATACCTACAATGAGCAGTTCTTC. Its protein is CASSLGPNTYNEQFF.

The chain links TRBV2 to TRBJ2-5; D possibly corresponds to TRBD2 (5 bases). CDR3 length equals 11 residues. Germline values: CDR1 SNHLY, CDR2 FYNNEI. Trimming removed 0 bases from V and 9 bases from J, with 5 bases in between. The CDR3 here is CASSEARAQYF. In DNA, the CDR3 is TGTGCCAGCAGTGAAGCGAGGGCCCAGTACTTC.

V is TRBV6-6 and J is TRBJ2-7; D gene ambiguous. The CDR3 runs to 15 residues. V gave up 2 bases and J gave up 3 bases, with 14 bases separating them. Germline CDR1 and CDR2: MNHNY and SVGAGI (reference sequence). The CDR3 here is CASSYVGRSSYEQYF. CDR3 DNA sequence: TGTGCCAGCAGTTACGTGGGAAGGTCCAGCTACGAGCAGTACTTC.

This sequence joins TRBV6-1 and TRBJ1-2, with D possibly TRBD1 on 5 matching bases. There are 16 residues in the CDR3. CDR1 is MNHNS, CDR2 SASEGT, per germline. V was cut by 2 bases and J by 4 bases, with 17 bases left in between. CDR3 protein: CASSEIIGALGYGYTF. As DNA, the CDR3 is TGTGCCAGCAGTGAAATCATAGGGGCGCTGGGCTATGGCTACACCTTC.

This clone was counted only a few times. V and J are TRBV7-3 and TRBJ2-7; tentatively, D is TRBD2 (5 bases). V was pared by 5 bases and J by 2 bases, with 13 bases between. Germline V gene sequence: CDR1 SGHTA, CDR2 FQGTGA. The CDR3 contains 14 residues. The DNA of the CDR3 is TGTGCCAGCAGCCTGGGTGGAGGAGCCTACGAGCAGTACTTC. This gives the protein CASSLGGGAYEQYF. Full variable domain (outside the CDR3, taken from reference TRBV7-3 and TRBJ2-7): GAGVSQTPSNKVTEKGKYVELRCDPISGHTALYWYRQSLGQGPEFLIYFQGTGAADDSGLPNDRFFAVRPEGSVSTLKIQRTERGDSAVYLCASSLGGGAYEQYFGPGTRLTVT.

This clone appeared a single time. The chain combines TRBV10-3 with TRBJ2-7; 9 bases fit TRBD1. The CDR3 runs to 16 residues. With 2 bases clipped from V and 1 base from J, the junction kept 6 bases outside the gene matches. Germline CDR1 reads ENHRY; CDR2 reads SYGVKD. The CDR3 DNA reads as TGTGCCATCAGTGAGGATAGGGGACAGGGATCCTACGAGCAGTACTTC. This encodes CAISEDRGQGSYEQYF.

The rearrangement joins TRBV5-5 to TRBJ2-2; 7 bases are a match to TRBD1. The CDR3 has 15 amino acids. Unmatched junction bases numbered 5, after V lost 4 bases and J lost 2 bases. Germline V gene lookup returns CDR1 SGHKS and CDR2 YYEKEE (reference sequence). The CDR3 loop reads CASSPRGTNTGELFF. CDR3 bases: TGTGCCAGCAGCCCCAGGGGGACAAACACCGGGGAGCTGTTTTTT.

This clone was seen a handful of times. CDR3 residues: CASSPLQGAYEQYF. CDR3 DNA sequence: TGCGCCAGCAGCCCCTTACAGGGAGCCTACGAGCAGTACTTC. The chain couples TRBV5-1 to TRBJ2-7, with D maybe TRBD1 (6 bases). Germline V gene data show CDR1 as SGHRS and CDR2 as YFSETQ. The CDR3 contains 14 residues. V lost 4 bases to trimming and J lost 2 bases, with 13 bases between them.

The V call is TRBV5-1, the J call TRBJ2-7, with D hard to call. The CDR3 length is 13 residues. V lost 1 base to trimming and J lost 5 bases, with 10 bases between them. Germline V lookup: CDR1 SGHRS, CDR2 YFSETQ. The CDR3 sequence: CASSLRFGNEQYF. In DNA form, the CDR3 reads TGCGCCAGCAGCTTGAGGTTCGGAAACGAGCAGTACTTC.